This TCR beta chain was sequenced during a study of CD8+CD57+ T cells in acquired aplastic anemia. The CDR3 spans 14 residues. Trimming at V came to 4 bases and at J to 1 base, leaving 1 base not matched to a gene. Germline loops: CDR1 ENHRY, CDR2 SYGVKD. For sequencing, patients were chosen who had shown expansion of CD8+CD57+ cells by flow cytometry. TCR beta VDJ and CDR3 profiling used genomic DNA as template. TCRdb re-derived calls from the reads in MiXCR, one entry per CDR3 protein. The sample has 150,000 to 200,000 distinct CDR3 sequences, approximately 52% seen once. The chain links TRBV10-3 to TRBJ1-1; 9 bases are a match to TRBD1. The sample consisted of sorted CD4+, CD8+, or CD8+CD57+ T cells (not recorded which) from PBMCs. The sequence derives from a human donor with aplastic anemia. The DNA of the CDR3 is TGTGCCATCAGTGGGGGACAGGGGAACACTGAAGCTTTCTTT. Residues: CAISGGQGNTEAFF.